The next 21 T cell receptor beta chains were all read from a single sample in a study of Ad26.COV2.S vaccination and SARS-CoV-2 variants. Specified treatment: about 20 received Ad26.COV2.S at low or high dose, single or two shots; 5 received placebo; per-sample allocation not given. Vaccine and placebo recipients were sampled on day 63 after the first injection. Sequencing used immunoSEQ multiplex PCR; TCRdb keeps in-frame clones, though not all of them. The sample lists about 480,000 clones, 87% occurring once. The sample here was peripheral blood, taken in a trial of Ad26.COV2.S vaccine versus placebo. Receptors originate from a person aged 18 to 65 who received the Ad26.COV2.S COVID-19 vaccine or a placebo.

The genes are TRBV7-8 and TRBJ2-3; either TRBD1 or TRBD2 may fit D (5 bases each). The germline V gene has CDR1 SGHVS and CDR2 FQNEAQ. The length of the CDR3 is 14 residues. Trimming cost V 5 bases and J 2 bases, with 11 bases left between them. This CDR3 reads CASSLGTSTDTQYF. CDR3 nucleotide sequence: TGTGCCAGCAGCCTAGGGACCTCCACAGATACGCAGTATTTT.

V and J are TRBV7-3 and TRBJ2-1; 8 bases are a match to TRBD2. CDR1 and CDR2 (germline): SGHTA, FQGTGA. The CDR3 consists of 15 residues. J was trimmed by 4 bases and V by 5 bases; bases with no gene match: 7. CDR3 sequence (DNA): TGTGCCAGCAGCCGTAGCGGGAATGGGTACAATGAGCAGTTCTTC. As protein: CASSRSGNGYNEQFF.

The chain joins TRBV7-2 to TRBJ1-5, with D perhaps matching TRBD1 (5 bases). V was trimmed by 5 bases and J by 0 bases, leaving 8 bases between them. Germline CDR1 is SGHTA and CDR2 is FQGNSA. This CDR3 has 14 residues. The CDR3 region is CASSRQGSNQPQHF. CDR3 DNA sequence: TGTGCCAGCAGCCGTCAGGGTAGCAATCAGCCCCAGCATTTT.

This sequence joins TRBV7-2 and TRBJ2-1, with 8 nucleotides matching TRBD2. CDR1 SGHTA and CDR2 FQGNSA come from the germline V gene. J lost 5 bases, V lost 3 bases, and 6 bases had no gene match. This CDR3 is built from 15 residues. As DNA, the CDR3 is TGTGCCAGCAGCTTCGCTGGACTAGCTAACAATGAGCAGTTCTTC. Its translation is CASSFAGLANNEQFF. Full variable domain (rest looked up from reference TRBV7-2 and TRBJ2-1): GAGVSQSPSNKVTEKGKDVELRCDPISGHTALYWYRQSLGQGLEFLIYFQGNSAPDKSGLPSDRFSAERTGGSVSTLTIQRTQQEDSAVYLCASSFAGLANNEQFFGPGTRLTVL.

Only one count was recorded for this clone. This sequence joins TRBV3-1 (or the pseudogene TRBV3-2) and TRBJ2-3, with no clear D. Germline assignment: CDR1 LGHDT and CDR2 YNNKEL (reference sequence). The V end was cut by 2 bases, the J end by 3 bases, with 6 bases between. This CDR3 region has 13 residues. The CDR3 sequence is CASSQYRTDTQYF. CDR3 DNA sequence: TGTGCCAGCAGCCAATACCGGACAGATACGCAGTATTTT.

This rearrangement joins TRBV30 to TRBJ2-7; the D call may be TRBD1 or TRBD2 (6 bases each). V dropped 5 bases and J dropped 3 bases, with 11 bases sitting between them. CDR3 length: 12 amino acids. Germline loops: CDR1 GTSNPN, CDR2 SVGIG (reference sequence). CDR3 loop: CAWDGGGYEQYF. CDR3 coding DNA: TGTGCCTGGGACGGAGGGGGCTACGAGCAGTACTTC.

The V and J genes are TRBV19 and TRBJ1-1; a possible D gene is TRBD1 (6 bases). The CDR3 length is 14 residues. Trimming cost V 7 bases and J 4 bases, with 16 bases left between them. Per the germline V gene, CDR1 is LNHDA and CDR2 is SQIVND (reference sequence). The CDR3 coding sequence is TGTGCCAGTAAGGTTACAGGGACCCCCACTGAAGCTTTCTTT. Encoded protein: CASKVTGTPTEAFF.

The rearrangement links TRBV7-2 to TRBJ2-1; a weak D match, TRBD1 (6 bases). The CDR3 totals 14 residues. V was clipped by 2 bases and J by 7 bases, with 12 bases between them. CDR1 SGHTA and CDR2 FQGNSA come from the germline V gene. CDR3 residues: CASSLSPGVNEQFF. The CDR3 DNA reads TGTGCCAGCAGCTTATCTCCAGGGGTGAATGAGCAGTTCTTC.

CDR3 nucleotides: TGTGCCAGCAGCAATCGACACCGCTCCTATGGCTACACCTTC. Translating it yields CASSNRHRSYGYTF. The chain carries TRBV21-1 and TRBJ1-2; the table calls TRBD1, which could not be checked here. TRBV21-1 is deemed a pseudogene. CDR3 length: 14 amino acids.

V is TRBV28 and J is TRBJ2-1; 12 bases map to TRBD2. This CDR3 is built from 15 residues. The germline V gene encodes CDR1 MDHEN and CDR2 SYDVKM. V shed 7 bases, J shed 2 bases, and the junction held 3 bases outside the gene matches. CDR3 loop: CASTGLAGTYNEQFF. CDR3 in DNA: TGTGCCAGCACCGGACTAGCGGGAACCTACAATGAGCAGTTCTTC.

This clone was seen only a few times. The J gene is TRBJ2-5, the V gene TRBV5-4, with 9 bases aligning to TRBD1. Germline loops: CDR1 SGHNT, CDR2 YYREEE (reference sequence). With V trimmed by 6 bases and J by 4 bases, 10 bases remained unmatched. CDR3 length: 15 residues. This CDR3 is CASTPRQGGRETQYF. The CDR3 DNA reads TGTGCCAGCACCCCCCGACAGGGGGGGAGAGAGACCCAGTACTTC.

The chain joins TRBV11-3 to TRBJ2-1; D perhaps matches TRBD2 (7 bases). The CDR3 runs to 16 residues. CDR1 and CDR2 (germline): SGHNT, YENEEA. The ends were cut back, 0 bases at V and 6 bases at J, with 15 bases in the middle. The DNA of the CDR3 is TGTGCCAGCAGCTTAGATTGGGAGGGGGGGCTCAATGAGCAGTTCTTC. Residues: CASSLDWEGGLNEQFF.

This clone has a single count. The gene calls are TRBV15 and TRBJ1-3; D gene unclear. The CDR3 runs to 16 residues. Germline V gives CDR1 LNHNV, CDR2 YYDKDF (reference sequence). V shed 3 bases and J shed 3 bases, with 15 bases lying between them. CDR3 protein: CATSRLIGGIGNTIYF. The CDR3 nucleotides read TGTGCCACCAGCAGGTTGATAGGAGGAATTGGAAACACCATATATTTT.

This sequence joins TRBV5-1 and TRBJ1-3; 9 bases fit TRBD1. Germline values: CDR1 SGHRS, CDR2 YFSETQ. With V trimmed by 1 base and J by 1 base, 9 bases remained unmatched. The CDR3 sequence is 18 residues long. In DNA, the CDR3 is TGCGCCAGCAGCTTGTGGGGACAGGGTCGGGCTTCTGGAAACACCATATATTTT. Amino acid sequence: CASSLWGQGRASGNTIYF.

V usage is TRBV19 and J usage is TRBJ1-1; TRBD1 agrees at 9 bases. The germline gives CDR1 LNHDA, CDR2 SQIVND (reference sequence). The junction had 8 bases not matched to a gene; V was cut back by 5 bases and J by 4 bases. The CDR3 has 15 residues. As DNA, the CDR3 is TGTGCCAGTAGTTTAACCCGGGACAGGGCCACTGAAGCTTTCTTT. Its protein product is CASSLTRDRATEAFF. Complete variable domain (other parts from reference TRBV19 and TRBJ1-1): DGGITQSPKYLFRKEGQNVTLSCEQNLNHDAMYWYRQDPGQGLRLIYYSQIVNDFQKGDIAEGYSVSREKKESFPLTVTSAQKNPTAFYLCASSLTRDRATEAFFGQGTRLTVV.

The DNA for the CDR3 is TGTGCCAGCAGCCTTGCAGGAGTTGTAATGACCCAGCATTTT. Its protein is CASSLAGVVMTQHF. V usage is TRBV28 and J usage is TRBJ1-5; D remains ambiguous. Deletions cut 6 bases from V and 11 bases from J, with 20 bases between. The CDR3 contains 14 residues. From germline, CDR1 is MDHEN and CDR2 SYDVKM.

This clone occurred once. An end of the junction does not agree with germline; a read error may underlie this. The V gene is TRBV19, the J gene TRBJ2-7; D possibly corresponds to TRBD1 (5 bases). CDR3 length: 15 amino acids. Germline loops: CDR1 LNHDA, CDR2 SQIVND (reference sequence). The chain's CDR3 is CASSKVGGHSYEQYF. The CDR3 nucleotides are TGTGCCAGCAGTAAAGTGGGCGGACACTCCTACGAGCAGTACTTC.

This chain joins TRBV28 and TRBJ2-1; D unresolved. The CDR3 has 12 residues. From germline, CDR1 is MDHEN and CDR2 SYDVKM. The ends were cut back, 5 bases at V and 4 bases at J, with 6 bases in the middle. Here the CDR3 reads CASSLVYNEQFF. In nucleotides, the CDR3 is TGTGCCAGCAGTCTAGTATACAATGAGCAGTTCTTC.

The rearrangement joins TRBV7-2 to TRBJ1-3, with a possible D match to TRBD1 (5 bases). Looked up from germline, CDR1 is SGHTA and CDR2 is FQGNSA. The CDR3 length is 15 residues. Between the trimmed V and J ends, which lost 2 bases and 0 bases, there was a span of 8 bases. DNA of the CDR3: TGTGCCAGCAGCTTACGGGGACCCTCTGGAAACACCATATATTTT. The encoded protein is CASSLRGPSGNTIYF.

The chain recombines TRBV7-2 with TRBJ1-1; D not resolved. The CDR3 is 14 amino acids. The V gene lost 4 bases and the J gene lost 3 bases, with 12 bases spanning the gap. In germline, CDR1 is SGHTA, CDR2 FQGNSA. CDR3 sequence reads: CASSYPGGHTEAFF. The CDR3 DNA sequence: TGTGCCAGCAGCTACCCCGGAGGGCACACTGAAGCTTTCTTT.

Written as DNA, the CDR3 is TGTGCCAGCAGTCCCGACAGGGTATCTGTCCACGAGCAGTACTTC. It specifies CASSPDRVSVHEQYF. The genes are TRBV27 and TRBJ2-7; 7 bases are shared with TRBD1. The CDR3 is made up of 15 amino acids. The J segment lost 5 bases and the V segment lost 5 bases, leaving 12 bases of the junction unmatched. The germline gives CDR1 MNHEY, CDR2 SMNVEV (reference sequence).